These 25 T cell receptor beta chains share one sample of origin, sequenced in a study of long-term antiretroviral therapy in people with HIV. Assay version v3.0 of immunoSEQ was used, and it was run at survey level. This table comes from immunoSEQ multiplex PCR, and its TCRdb copy is limited to in-frame clones, with some not included. The repertoire holds tens of thousands of clones, about 92% seen once, with about 7.3% in the top ten. The input for sequencing was unsorted PBMCs, taken 4.4 years after starting antiretroviral therapy. Receptors originate from a woman between 45 and 60 years old with HIV.

A note on this clone: Other DNA sequences in this sample translate to the same CDR3. The gene calls are TRBV29-1 and TRBJ2-1; 7 bases align to TRBD2. The CDR3 is made up of 15 amino acids. Germline V gene sequence: CDR1 SQVTM, CDR2 ANQGSEA. With V trimmed by 6 bases and J by 6 bases, 14 bases remained unmatched. CDR3 sequence (DNA): TGCAGCGTGGACTTGACTAGCCAGATCTCCAATGAGCAGTTCTTC. Translating it yields CSVDLTSQISNEQFF.

This clone has only one observation. The chain recombines TRBV19 with TRBJ1-1; D uncertain. V was pared by 7 bases and J by 6 bases, with 15 bases between. The CDR3 is 13 amino acids. Germline V gives CDR1 LNHDA, CDR2 SQIVND (reference sequence). Here the CDR3 reads CASMTDRQPEAFF. CDR3 coding DNA: TGTGCCAGTATGACCGATAGGCAGCCTGAAGCTTTCTTT. Combining the CDR3 with reference TRBV19 and TRBJ1-1 gives the whole variable domain DGGITQSPKYLFRKEGQNVTLSCEQNLNHDAMYWYRQDPGQGLRLIYYSQIVNDFQKGDIAEGYSVSREKKESFPLTVTSAQKNPTAFYLCASMTDRQPEAFFGQGTRLTVV.

The chain has TRBV5-1 and TRBJ2-1; D possibly uses TRBD1 or TRBD2 (6 bases each). This CDR3 has 15 amino acids. Per germline, CDR1 SGHRS and CDR2 YFSETQ. The V and J ends lost 0 bases and 0 bases respectively, with 7 bases between them. The CDR3 region is CASSLEGGSYNEQFF. CDR3 DNA: TGCGCCAGCAGCTTGGAGGGGGGCTCCTACAATGAGCAGTTCTTC.

This rearrangement joins TRBV5-6 to TRBJ2-5; D might be TRBD2 (7 bases). There are 15 residues in the CDR3. V lost 3 bases to trimming and J lost 1 base, with 13 bases between them. Germline lookup yields CDR1 SGHDT and CDR2 YYEEEE. CDR3 coding DNA: TGTGCCAGCAGCTCCCTAGGGGGGGCCCAAGAGACCCAGTACTTC. Translating it yields CASSSLGGAQETQYF. The variable domain in full, with the rest retrieved from reference TRBV5-6 and TRBJ2-5, is DAGVTQSPTHLIKTRGQQVTLRCSPKSGHDTVSWYQQALGQGPQFIFQYYEEEERQRGNFPDRFSGHQFPNYSSELNVNALLLGDSALYLCASSSLGGAQETQYFGPGTRLLVL.

V usage is TRBV2 and J usage is TRBJ2-5; 14 positions agree with TRBD2. Trimming removed 3 bases from V and 2 bases from J; junction bases left unmatched: 5. Per the germline V gene, CDR1 is SNHLY and CDR2 is FYNNEI. The length of the CDR3 is 17 residues. CDR3 bases: TGTGCCAGCAGTGAGTCGGGACTAGCGGGGGCGCAAGAGACCCAGTACTTC. This gives the protein CASSESGLAGAQETQYF. The full variable domain, in which reference TRBV2 and TRBJ2-5 provide the parts outside the CDR3, is EPEVTQTPSHQVTQMGQEVILRCVPISNHLYFYWYRQILGQKVEFLVSFYNNEISEKSEIFDDQFSVERPDGSNFTLKIRSTKLEDSAMYFCASSESGLAGAQETQYFGPGTRLLVL.

DNA for the CDR3: TGTGCCAGTGTCAGTCCTAACTATGGCTACACCTTC. Its protein is CASVSPNYGYTF. V and J are TRBV6-6 and TRBJ1-2; D remains ambiguous. Germline V CDR1 and CDR2: MNHNY, SVGAGI (reference sequence). The CDR3 sequence is 12 residues long. V lost 9 bases, J lost 0 bases, and 8 bases lay in between.

The V and J genes are TRBV7-2 and TRBJ1-5; D gene unclear. The CDR3 covers 15 residues. V lost 0 bases and J lost 2, with 8 bases in between. CDR1 is SGHTA and CDR2 is FQGNSA in the germline V gene. CDR3 in DNA: TGTGCCAGCAGCTTAGCCCCGTCGGGCAATCAGCCCCAGCATTTT. It yields the protein CASSLAPSGNQPQHF.

The chain employs TRBV5-8 and TRBJ2-2; no firm D call. The CDR3 runs 11 residues. The germline V gene encodes CDR1 SGHTS and CDR2 YDEGEE. V lost 2 bases and J lost 6, with 2 bases in between. The chain's CDR3 is CASSFPGELFF. In DNA form, the CDR3 reads TGTGCCAGCAGCTTCCCCGGGGAGCTGTTTTTT.

The V gene is TRBV29-1, the J gene TRBJ1-1; unclear D gene. The CDR3 consists of 14 residues. In germline, CDR1 is SQVTM, CDR2 ANQGSEA. The V gene lost 5 bases and the J gene lost 0 bases, with 13 bases spanning the gap. CDR3 region: CSVLTGPMNTEAFF. CDR3 coding DNA: TGCAGCGTTCTTACCGGGCCCATGAACACTGAAGCTTTCTTT.

The chain links TRBV2 to TRBJ2-1; D is unclear. Germline assignment: CDR1 SNHLY and CDR2 FYNNEI. Trimming removed 7 bases at V and 5 bases at J, with 12 bases between. CDR3 size: 13 residues. The CDR3 DNA is TGTGCCAGCAAGCCGGACGGAGACAATGAGCAGTTCTTC. It is translated as CASKPDGDNEQFF.

About this clone itself: Other DNA sequences in this sample translate to the same CDR3. The chain recombines TRBV29-1 with TRBJ2-6; a possible D gene is TRBD1 (6 bases). CDR3 size: 16 residues. The V end lost 5 bases, the J end lost 0 bases, and 14 bases lay between the germline ends. Germline loops: CDR1 SQVTM, CDR2 ANQGSEA. DNA for the CDR3: TGCAGCGTTTCCCGGGACACCGACTCTGGGGCCAACGTCCTGACTTTC. Translation gives CSVSRDTDSGANVLTF.

The chain joins TRBV6-1 to TRBJ1-3; D possibly corresponds to TRBD1 (5 bases). CDR3 size: 15 residues. CDR1 and CDR2 from the germline V gene are MNHNS and SASEGT. The ends were cut back, 10 bases at V and 0 bases at J, with 16 bases in the middle. CDR3 sequence reads: CATRGWGVSGNTIYF. The CDR3 DNA is TGTGCCACAAGAGGTTGGGGGGTCTCTGGAAACACCATATATTTT.

The chain couples TRBV6-6 to TRBJ1-3; D remains unclear. The germline CDR1 and CDR2 sequences are MNHNY and SVGAGI (reference sequence). The CDR3 runs 15 residues. V lost 2 bases, J lost 0 bases, and 8 bases lay in between. CDR3 region: CASSYPSHSGNTIYF. The CDR3 nucleotides read TGTGCCAGCAGTTACCCGAGCCACTCTGGAAACACCATATATTTT.

CDR3: CASEGLSTEAFF. In DNA form, the CDR3 reads TGTGCCAGCGAGGGCCTGAGCACTGAAGCTTTCTTT. The rearrangement uses TRBV2 and TRBJ1-1; D remains unclear. Germline-derived CDR1 and CDR2 are SNHLY and FYNNEI. The CDR3 is 12 residues long. Trimming took 8 bases from V and 4 from J, leaving 11 bases between them. Variable domain in full (rest from reference TRBV2 and TRBJ1-1): EPEVTQTPSHQVTQMGQEVILRCVPISNHLYFYWYRQILGQKVEFLVSFYNNEISEKSEIFDDQFSVERPDGSNFTLKIRSTKLEDSAMYFCASEGLSTEAFFGQGTRLTVV.

V gene TRBV5-1 combines with J gene TRBJ2-2; 7 bases match TRBD2. The CDR3 covers 15 residues. Losses at the gene ends were 7 bases for V and 0 bases for J; bases not matched to a gene: 6. Per the germline V gene, CDR1 is SGHRS and CDR2 is YFSETQ. CDR3 residues: CASYDGGANTGELFF. Written as DNA, the CDR3 is TGCGCCAGCTATGATGGGGGGGCGAACACCGGGGAGCTGTTTTTT.

The genes are TRBV2 and TRBJ1-5; TRBD1 is a possible D gene (6 bases). CDR3 size: 15 residues. The germline gives CDR1 SNHLY, CDR2 FYNNEI. V was pared by 1 base and J by 4 bases, with 11 bases between. The CDR3 bases are TGTGCCAGCAGTGAAGACAGAACAGGGAATCAGCCCCAGCATTTT. Its translation: CASSEDRTGNQPQHF.

This clone was observed a single time. The CDR3 is CASSDNGAGLGYTF. CDR3 in DNA: TGTGCCAGCAGTGACAACGGGGCAGGGCTAGGCTACACCTTC. The chain carries TRBV25-1 and TRBJ1-2; a weak D match, TRBD1 (5 bases). V dropped 3 bases and J dropped 8 bases, with 16 bases sitting between them. The germline CDR1 and CDR2 sequences are MGHDK and SYGVNS. The CDR3 totals 14 residues.

The genes are TRBV29-1 and TRBJ1-2; 10 bases fit TRBD1. This CDR3 region has 14 residues. CDR1 SQVTM and CDR2 ANQGSEA come from the germline V gene. V lost 4 bases to trimming and J lost 5 bases; unmatched junction nucleotides: 7. CDR3 nucleotides: TGCAGCGTTGTCCCGACAGGGGGCTTGTATGGCTACACCTTC. Translating it yields CSVVPTGGLYGYTF.

The rearrangement joins TRBV5-4 to TRBJ2-7; TRBD1 matches 9 bases. Trimming removed 4 bases from V and 7 bases from J; junction bases left unmatched: 6. Per germline, CDR1 SGHNT and CDR2 YYREEE (reference sequence). The CDR3 loop spans 13 amino acids. The chain's CDR3 is CASSRTGAREQYF. The CDR3 DNA sequence: TGTGCCAGCAGCCGGACAGGGGCTAGAGAGCAGTACTTC.

The chain carries TRBV4-1 and TRBJ1-4; no definite D call. The germline gives CDR1 MGHRA, CDR2 YSYEKL. V lost 1 base, J lost 4 bases, and 10 bases lay in between. The CDR3 is 15 residues long. The CDR3 protein is CASSQAGPSNEKLFF. The DNA for the CDR3 is TGCGCCAGCAGCCAAGCGGGCCCAAGTAATGAAAAACTGTTTTTT.

The chain employs TRBV5-4 and TRBJ2-5; TRBD2 matches 14 bases. The CDR3 covers 16 residues. Germline CDR1 SGHNT, CDR2 YYREEE (reference sequence). The V and J ends lost 2 bases and 5 bases, in that order; junction bases with no gene match: 5. CDR3 DNA: TGTGCCAGCAGCTTCAGACTAGCGGGGGGGCTGGAGACCCAGTACTTC. The encoded protein is CASSFRLAGGLETQYF.

V is TRBV1 and J is TRBJ1-1. TRBV1 is a pseudogene. CDR3 length equals 13 residues. CDR3 sequence (DNA): TGCACCAGCAGCCAAGTGTGGCAGCGTGAAGCTTTCTTT. It specifies CTSSQVWQREAFF.

The chain is built from TRBV9 and TRBJ1-1; tentative D call: TRBD1 (6 bases). The CDR3 covers 13 residues. The V end lost 4 bases, the J end lost 8 bases, and 15 bases lay between the germline ends. Germline V gives CDR1 SGDLS, CDR2 YYNGEE. The chain's CDR3 is CASSPLSGTEAFF. The DNA of the CDR3 is TGTGCCAGCAGCCCTCTATCGGGGACAGAAGCTTTCTTT.

The rearrangement joins TRBV10-3 to TRBJ2-7; 7 nucleotides match TRBD1. The CDR3 spans 16 residues. Germline loops: CDR1 ENHRY, CDR2 SYGVKD. Germline trimming cut 5 bases from V and 3 bases from J; bases unmatched to any gene: 13. CDR3 sequence: CAISPRRQGAVYEQYF. CDR3 coding DNA: TGTGCCATCAGTCCCCGACGACAGGGTGCGGTCTACGAGCAGTACTTC.

V and J are TRBV6-1 and TRBJ2-3; 8 bases map to TRBD2. After removal of 7 bases from V and 5 bases from J, the junction contained 11 bases not matched to a gene. Germline CDR1 MNHNS, CDR2 SASEGT. The CDR3 totals 15 residues. The CDR3 here is CASTPQPTSEDTQYF. In DNA form, the CDR3 reads TGTGCCAGCACTCCCCAACCGACTAGCGAAGATACGCAGTATTTT.